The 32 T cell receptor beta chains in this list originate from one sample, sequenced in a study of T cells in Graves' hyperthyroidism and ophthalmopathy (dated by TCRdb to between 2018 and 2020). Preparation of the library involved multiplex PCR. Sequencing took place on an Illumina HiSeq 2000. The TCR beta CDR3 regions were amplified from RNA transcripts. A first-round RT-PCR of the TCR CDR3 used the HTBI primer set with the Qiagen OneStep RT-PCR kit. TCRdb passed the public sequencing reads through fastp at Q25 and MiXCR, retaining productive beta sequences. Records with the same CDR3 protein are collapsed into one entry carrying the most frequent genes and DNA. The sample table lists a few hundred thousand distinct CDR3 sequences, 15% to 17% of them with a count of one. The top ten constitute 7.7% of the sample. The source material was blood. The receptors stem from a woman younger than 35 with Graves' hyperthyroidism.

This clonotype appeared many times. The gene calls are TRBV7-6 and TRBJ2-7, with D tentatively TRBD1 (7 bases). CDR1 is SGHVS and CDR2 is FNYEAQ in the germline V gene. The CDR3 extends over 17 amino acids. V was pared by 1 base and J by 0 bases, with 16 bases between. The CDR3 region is CASSLGGAGQISYEQYF. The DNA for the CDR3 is TGTGCCAGCAGCTTAGGTGGGGCGGGACAGATCTCCTACGAGCAGTACTTC.

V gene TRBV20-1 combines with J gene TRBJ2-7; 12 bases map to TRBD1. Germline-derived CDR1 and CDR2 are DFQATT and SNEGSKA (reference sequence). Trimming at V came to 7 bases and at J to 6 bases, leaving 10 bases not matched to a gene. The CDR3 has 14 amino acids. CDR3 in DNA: TGCAGTGTGTGGGGACAGGGGGCAACGGGCGAGCAGTACTTC. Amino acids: CSVWGQGATGEQYF.

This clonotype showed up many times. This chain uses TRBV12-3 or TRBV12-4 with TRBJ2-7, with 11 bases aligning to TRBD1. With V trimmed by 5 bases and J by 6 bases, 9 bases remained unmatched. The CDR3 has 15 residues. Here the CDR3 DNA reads TGTGCCAGCAGTCCCCCATGGGGACAGGGGGGCGAGCAGTACTTC. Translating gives CASSPPWGQGGEQYF.

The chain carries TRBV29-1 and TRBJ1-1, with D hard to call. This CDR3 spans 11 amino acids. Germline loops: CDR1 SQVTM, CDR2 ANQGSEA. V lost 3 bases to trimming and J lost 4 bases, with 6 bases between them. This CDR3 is CSVEGSTEAFF. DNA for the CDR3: TGCAGCGTTGAGGGGTCCACTGAAGCTTTCTTT.

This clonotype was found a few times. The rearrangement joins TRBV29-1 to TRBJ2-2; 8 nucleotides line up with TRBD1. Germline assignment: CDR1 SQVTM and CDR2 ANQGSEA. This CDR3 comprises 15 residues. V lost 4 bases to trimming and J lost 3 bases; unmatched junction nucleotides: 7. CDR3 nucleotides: TGCAGCGTTGGGGGACAGGACTTTTACACCGGGGAGCTGTTTTTT. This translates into CSVGGQDFYTGELFF.

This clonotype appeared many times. CDR3 sequence (DNA): TGCAGTGCTAGAGCGGGGGGAGCGGGTCACAATGAGCAGTTCTTC. It encodes CSARAGGAGHNEQFF. The chain has TRBV20-1 and TRBJ2-1, with 7 bases fitting TRBD2. There are 15 residues in the CDR3. The trim removed 1 base at V and 5 bases at J, leaving 8 bases unmatched. Germline loops: CDR1 DFQATT, CDR2 SNEGSKA (reference sequence).

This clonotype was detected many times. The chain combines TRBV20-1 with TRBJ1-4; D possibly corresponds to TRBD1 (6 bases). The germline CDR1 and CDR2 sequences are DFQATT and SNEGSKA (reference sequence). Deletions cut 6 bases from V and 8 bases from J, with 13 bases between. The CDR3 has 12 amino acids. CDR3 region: CSAPSGEEKLFF. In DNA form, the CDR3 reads TGCAGTGCCCCCTCAGGGGAAGAAAAACTGTTTTTT.

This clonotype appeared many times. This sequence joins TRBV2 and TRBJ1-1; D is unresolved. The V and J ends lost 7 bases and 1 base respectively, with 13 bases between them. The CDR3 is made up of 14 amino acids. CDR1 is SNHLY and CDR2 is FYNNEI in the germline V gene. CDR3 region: CASTSPRGNTEAFF. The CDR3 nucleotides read TGTGCCAGCACATCCCCGCGGGGGAACACTGAAGCTTTCTTT.

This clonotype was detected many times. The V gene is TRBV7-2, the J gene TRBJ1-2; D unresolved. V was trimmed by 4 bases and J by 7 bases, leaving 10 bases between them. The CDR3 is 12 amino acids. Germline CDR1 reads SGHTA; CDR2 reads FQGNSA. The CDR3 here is CASSSKMLGYTF. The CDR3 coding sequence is TGTGCCAGCAGCTCCAAGATGCTTGGCTACACCTTC.

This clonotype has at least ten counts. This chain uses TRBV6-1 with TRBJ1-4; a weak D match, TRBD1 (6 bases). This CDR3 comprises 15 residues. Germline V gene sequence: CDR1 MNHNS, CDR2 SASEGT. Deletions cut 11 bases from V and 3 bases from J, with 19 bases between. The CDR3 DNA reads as TGTGCCGGCACACACCCCAGGGGATCTAATGAAAAACTGTTTTTT. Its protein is CAGTHPRGSNEKLFF.

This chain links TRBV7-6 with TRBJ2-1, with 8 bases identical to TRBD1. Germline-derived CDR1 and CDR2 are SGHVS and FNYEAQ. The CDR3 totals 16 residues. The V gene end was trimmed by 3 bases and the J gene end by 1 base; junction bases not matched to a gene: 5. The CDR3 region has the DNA TGTGCCAGCAGCTTTGCCTACAGGGGGTCCTACAATGAGCAGTTCTTC. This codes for CASSFAYRGSYNEQFF. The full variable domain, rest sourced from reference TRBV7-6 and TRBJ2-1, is GAGVSQSPRYKVTKRGQDVALRCDPISGHVSLYWYRQALGQGPEFLTYFNYEAQQDKSGLPNDRFSAERPEGSISTLTIQRTEQRDSAMYRCASSFAYRGSYNEQFFGPGTRLTVL.

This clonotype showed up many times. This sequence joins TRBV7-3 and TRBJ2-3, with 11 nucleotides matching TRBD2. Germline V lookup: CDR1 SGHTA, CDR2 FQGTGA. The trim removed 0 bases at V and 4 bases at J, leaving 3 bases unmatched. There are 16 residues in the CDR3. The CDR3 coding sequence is TGTGCCAGCAGCTTAACGCCTAGCGGGAGGCCAGATACGCAGTATTTT. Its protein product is CASSLTPSGRPDTQYF.

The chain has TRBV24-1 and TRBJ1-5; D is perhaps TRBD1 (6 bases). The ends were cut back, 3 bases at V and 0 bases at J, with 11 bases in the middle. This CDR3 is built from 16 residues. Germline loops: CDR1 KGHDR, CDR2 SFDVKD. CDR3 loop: CATSDGQGFSNQPQHF. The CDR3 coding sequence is TGTGCCACCAGTGATGGCCAGGGGTTTAGCAATCAGCCCCAGCATTTT.

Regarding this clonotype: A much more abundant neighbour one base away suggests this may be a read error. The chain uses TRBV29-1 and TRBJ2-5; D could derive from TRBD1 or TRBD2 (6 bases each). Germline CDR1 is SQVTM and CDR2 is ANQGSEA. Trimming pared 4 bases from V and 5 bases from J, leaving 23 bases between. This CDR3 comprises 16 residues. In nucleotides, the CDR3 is TGCAGCGTTGCGGGGGCAAACCGGGGCAGGGGTGAGACCCAGTACTTC. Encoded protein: CSVAGANRGRGETQYF.

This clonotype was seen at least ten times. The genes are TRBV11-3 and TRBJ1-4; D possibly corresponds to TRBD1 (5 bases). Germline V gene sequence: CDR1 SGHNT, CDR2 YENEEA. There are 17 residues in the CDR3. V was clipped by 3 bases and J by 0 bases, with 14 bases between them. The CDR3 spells CASSFEVMGATNEKLFF. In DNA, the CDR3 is TGTGCCAGCAGCTTTGAGGTTATGGGGGCAACTAATGAAAAACTGTTTTTT.

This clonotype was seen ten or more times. CDR3 in amino acids: CASSSPLEDTQYF. CDR3 nucleotides: TGTGCCAGCAGCTCCCCTCTAGAAGATACGCAGTATTTT. This rearrangement joins TRBV11-3 to TRBJ2-3; D is ambiguous. This CDR3 contains 13 residues. The germline V gene has CDR1 SGHNT and CDR2 YENEEA. V lost 4 bases, J lost 5 bases, and 10 bases lay in between.

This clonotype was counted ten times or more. CDR3 bases: TGTGCCAGCTCACCACCTAGCATCTCCTACGAGCAGTACTTC. The encoded protein is CASSPPSISYEQYF. The rearrangement links TRBV18 to TRBJ2-7, with D unresolved. Trimming left V 0 bases short and J 0 bases short, with 6 bases between. This CDR3 region has 14 residues. CDR1 is KGHSH, CDR2 LQKENI, per germline.

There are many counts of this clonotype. CDR3: CASSEQFYEQYF. The DNA of the CDR3 is TGTGCCAGCAGTGAACAGTTCTACGAGCAGTACTTC. This chain joins TRBV2 and TRBJ2-7, with D hard to call. Deletions cut 2 bases from V and 3 bases from J, with 5 bases between. The CDR3 is made up of 12 amino acids. Per the germline V gene, CDR1 is SNHLY and CDR2 is FYNNEI.

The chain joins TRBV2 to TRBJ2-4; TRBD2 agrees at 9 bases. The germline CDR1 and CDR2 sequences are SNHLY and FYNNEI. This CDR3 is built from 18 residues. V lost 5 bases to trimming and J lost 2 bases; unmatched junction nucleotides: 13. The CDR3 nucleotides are TGTGCCAGCAGTTACTTTGGGCGGGAGGGAGCCACCAAAAACATTCAGTACTTC. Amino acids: CASSYFGREGATKNIQYF.

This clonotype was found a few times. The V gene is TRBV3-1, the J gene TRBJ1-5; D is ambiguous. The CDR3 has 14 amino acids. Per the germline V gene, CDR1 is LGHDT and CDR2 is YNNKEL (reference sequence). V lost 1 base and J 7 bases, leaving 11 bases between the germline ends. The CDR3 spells CASSQVVEAQPQHF. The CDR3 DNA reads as TGTGCCAGCAGCCAAGTAGTGGAGGCCCAGCCCCAGCATTTT.

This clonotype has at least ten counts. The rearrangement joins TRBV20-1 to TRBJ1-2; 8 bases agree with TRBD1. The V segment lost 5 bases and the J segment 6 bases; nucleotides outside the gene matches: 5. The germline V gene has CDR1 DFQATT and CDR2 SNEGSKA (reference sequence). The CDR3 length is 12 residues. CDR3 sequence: CSARTGKDGYTF. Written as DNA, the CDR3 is TGCAGTGCTCGGACAGGGAAGGATGGCTACACCTTC.

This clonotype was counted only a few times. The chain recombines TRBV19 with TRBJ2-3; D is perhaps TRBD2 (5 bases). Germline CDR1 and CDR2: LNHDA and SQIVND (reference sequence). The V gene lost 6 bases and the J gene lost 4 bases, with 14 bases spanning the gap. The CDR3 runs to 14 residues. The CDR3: CASRSGEGPDTQYF. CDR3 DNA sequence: TGTGCCAGTAGGTCAGGAGAGGGTCCAGATACGCAGTATTTT.

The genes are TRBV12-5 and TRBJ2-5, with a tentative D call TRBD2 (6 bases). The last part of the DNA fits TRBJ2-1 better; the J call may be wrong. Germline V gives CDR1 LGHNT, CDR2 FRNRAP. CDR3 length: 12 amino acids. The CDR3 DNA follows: TGTGCTAGTGGCGGGAGTGGAGAGACCCAGTTCTTC. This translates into CASGGSGETQFF.

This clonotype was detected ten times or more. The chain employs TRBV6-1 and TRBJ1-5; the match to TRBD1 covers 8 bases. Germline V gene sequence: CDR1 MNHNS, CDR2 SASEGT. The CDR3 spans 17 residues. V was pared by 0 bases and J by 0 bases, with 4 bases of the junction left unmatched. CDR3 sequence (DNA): TGTGCCAGCAGTGAAGCTCCGGGACAGGATAGCAATCAGCCCCAGCATTTT. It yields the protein CASSEAPGQDSNQPQHF.

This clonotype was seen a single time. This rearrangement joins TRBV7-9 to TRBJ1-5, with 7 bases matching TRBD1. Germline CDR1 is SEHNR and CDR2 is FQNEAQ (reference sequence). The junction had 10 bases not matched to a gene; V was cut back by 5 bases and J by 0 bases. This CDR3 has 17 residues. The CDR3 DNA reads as TGTGCCAGCAGCCCTTGGGACAGCCGATATAGCAATCAGCCCCAGCATTTT. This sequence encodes CASSPWDSRYSNQPQHF.

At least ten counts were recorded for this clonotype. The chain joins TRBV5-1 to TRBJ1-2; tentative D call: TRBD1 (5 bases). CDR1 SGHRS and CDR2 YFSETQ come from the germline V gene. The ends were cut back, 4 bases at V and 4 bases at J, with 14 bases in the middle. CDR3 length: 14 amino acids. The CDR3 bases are TGCGCCAGCAGCCCGAGTGGGGGATCCTATGGCTACACCTTC. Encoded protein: CASSPSGGSYGYTF.

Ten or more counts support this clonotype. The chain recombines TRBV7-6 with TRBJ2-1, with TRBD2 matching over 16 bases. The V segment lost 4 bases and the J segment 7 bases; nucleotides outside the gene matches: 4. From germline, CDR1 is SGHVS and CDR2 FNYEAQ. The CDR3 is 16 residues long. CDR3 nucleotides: TGTGCCAGCAGCTCGGGACTAGCGGGGGGGCAGAATGAGCAGTTCTTC. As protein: CASSSGLAGGQNEQFF.

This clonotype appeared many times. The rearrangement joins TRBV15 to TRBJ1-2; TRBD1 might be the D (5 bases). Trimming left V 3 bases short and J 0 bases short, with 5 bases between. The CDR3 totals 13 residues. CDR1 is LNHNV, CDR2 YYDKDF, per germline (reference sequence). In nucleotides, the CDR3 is TGTGCCACCAGCAGGACAGCTAACTATGGCTACACCTTC. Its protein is CATSRTANYGYTF. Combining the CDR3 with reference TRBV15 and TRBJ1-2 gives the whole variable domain DAMVIQNPRYQVTQFGKPVTLSCSQTLNHNVMYWYQQKSSQAPKLLFHYYDKDFNNEADTPDNFQSRRPNTSFCFLDIRSPGLGDTAMYLCATSRTANYGYTFGSGTRLTVV.

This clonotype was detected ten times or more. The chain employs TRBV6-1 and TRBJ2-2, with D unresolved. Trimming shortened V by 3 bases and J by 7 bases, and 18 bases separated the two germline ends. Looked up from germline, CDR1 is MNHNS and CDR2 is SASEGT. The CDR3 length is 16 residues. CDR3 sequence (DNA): TGTGCCAGCAGTGATGATAAGAGGCCGGTCAACGGGGAGCTGTTTTTT. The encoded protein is CASSDDKRPVNGELFF.

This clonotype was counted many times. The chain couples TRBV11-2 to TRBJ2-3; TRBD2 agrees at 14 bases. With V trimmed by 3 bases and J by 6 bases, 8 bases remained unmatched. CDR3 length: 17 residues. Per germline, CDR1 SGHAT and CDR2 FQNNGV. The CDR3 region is CASSFLRLAGGPDTQYF. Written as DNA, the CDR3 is TGTGCCAGCAGCTTTTTGCGACTAGCGGGGGGGCCGGATACGCAGTATTTT.

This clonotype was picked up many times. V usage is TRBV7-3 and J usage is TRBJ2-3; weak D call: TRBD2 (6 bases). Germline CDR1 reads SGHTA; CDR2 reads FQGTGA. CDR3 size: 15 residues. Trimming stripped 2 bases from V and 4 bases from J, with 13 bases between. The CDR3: CASSLWRAGADTQYF. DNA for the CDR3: TGTGCCAGCAGCTTATGGAGGGCGGGCGCAGATACGCAGTATTTT.

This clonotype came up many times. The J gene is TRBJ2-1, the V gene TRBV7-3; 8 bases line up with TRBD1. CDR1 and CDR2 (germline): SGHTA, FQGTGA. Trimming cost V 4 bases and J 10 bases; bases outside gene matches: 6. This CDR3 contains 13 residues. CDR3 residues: CASSSDRDGEQFF. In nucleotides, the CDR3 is TGTGCCAGCAGCTCGGACAGGGATGGCGAGCAGTTCTTC.